The rows below give T cell receptor beta chains drawn from one sample of a study of blood T cell repertoires in COVID-19. The data were produced by immunoSEQ multiplex PCR, yet TCRdb's version contains in-frame clones alone and is incomplete. The sample yields over 400,000 clones, around 85% seen once. The sequenced sample consisted of PBMCs or T cells enriched from blood (not recorded which). The receptors were gathered from a woman aged 55-75 years who had recovered from COVID-19. Both conserved end residues are part of each CDR3. The D gene is left open where the match is weak. Some rows mark clone size as missing; the rest say once, few, many or name a class of expanded clone.

DNA,CDR3,size,D,J,V
TGTGCCATCAGTTCCGGGGGGCAAAATCAGCCCCAGCATTTT,CAISSGGQNQPQHF,once,-,TRBJ1-5,TRBV10-3
TGTGCCAGCAGCGGACAGGGGAACACTGAAGCTTTCTTT,CASSGQGNTEAFF,many,TRBD1,TRBJ1-1,TRBV5-4
TGTGCCAGCAGTGAGGCCGGGACAGGGAGTTCACCCCTCCACTTT,CASSEAGTGSSPLHF,-,TRBD1,TRBJ1-6,TRBV2
TGTGCCAGTAGTACAGGTTCTGGGTACGCGGGATCCGGAAACACCATATATTTT,CASSTGSGYAGSGNTIYF,-,-,TRBJ1-3,TRBV19
TGCGCCAGCAGCCAAGAATTTGGCAGGGAAAGGGCCTCTTACAATGAGCAGTTCTTC,CASSQEFGRERASYNEQFF,-,-,TRBJ2-1,TRBV4-1
TGTGCCAGCGAAGGGGTTCCTGGAAACACCATATATTTT,CASEGVPGNTIYF,-,-,TRBJ1-3,TRBV12-3/TRBV12-4
TGTGCCAGCTCAACAGGGGCCCTCCCTTACAATGAGCAGTTCTTC,CASSTGALPYNEQFF,-,TRBD1,TRBJ2-1,TRBV6-5
TGTGCCAGCAACCTCAAAGCGGGGGCGTCCTACAATGAGCAGTTCTTC,CASNLKAGASYNEQFF,-,TRBD2,TRBJ2-1,TRBV27
TGTGCCAGCAGTTCCCCGGGAGATCAGCCCCAGCATTTT,CASSSPGDQPQHF,once,-,TRBJ1-5,TRBV12-3/TRBV12-4
TGTGCCACCCTGGACAGGGGGCTTGGTGGCTACACCTTC,CATLDRGLGGYTF,-,TRBD1,TRBJ1-2,TRBV28
TGTGCCAGCAGTCTCCGACAGGCAGATACGCAGTATTTT,CASSLRQADTQYF,-,-,TRBJ2-3,TRBV12-3/TRBV12-4
TGTGCCAGCAGCTTGGGGGGACAGGGGAGTAGAAAACTGTTTTTT,CASSLGGQGSRKLFF,-,TRBD1,TRBJ1-4,TRBV5-6
TGTGCCAGCAGCTCGGGTGGGACAGGGGCCGGGAACACTGAAGCTTTCTTT,CASSSGGTGAGNTEAFF,-,TRBD1,TRBJ1-1,TRBV2
TGTGCCAGCAGCGGGGGACAGGGGGCCCTGGGCTCATTGGGTGAAGCTTTCTTT,CASSGGQGALGSLGEAFF,-,TRBD1,TRBJ1-1,TRBV7-9
TGTGCCAGCAGCTCATCCGGGACAGGGAACACCGGGGAGCTGTTTTTT,CASSSSGTGNTGELFF,few,TRBD1,TRBJ2-2,TRBV4-2
TGTGCCAGCTCACCAGACAGACTGAACACTGAAGCTTTCTTT,CASSPDRLNTEAFF,-,-,TRBJ1-1,TRBV18
TGTGCCAGCAGCTTTCCGACTAGCGGGGCGTCCTACAATGAGCAGTTCTTC,CASSFPTSGASYNEQFF,-,TRBD2,TRBJ2-1,TRBV5-4
TGTGCCAGCAGTGACCGCCTCCTCACAGGGACGAACACCGGGGAGCTGTTTTTT,CASSDRLLTGTNTGELFF,-,-,TRBJ2-2,TRBV6-1
TGTGCCATCATTATCAGGGGAAGGTCAAGCAATCAGCCCCAGCATTTT,CAIIIRGRSSNQPQHF,-,-,TRBJ1-5,TRBV10-3
TGTGCCTGGAAGCAGGGGGAAAATCAGCCCCAGCATTTT,CAWKQGENQPQHF,-,TRBD1,TRBJ1-5,TRBV30
TGTGCCAGCAGCCCGACAGGGTCTAACTATGGCTACACCTTC,CASSPTGSNYGYTF,once,TRBD1,TRBJ1-2,TRBV11-2
TGTGCCAGCAGCTTACCCTGGGAGGGTGTTAATTCACCCCTCCACTTT,CASSLPWEGVNSPLHF,-,-,TRBJ1-6,TRBV11-2
TGCGCCAGCAGCCTGTGGATTTTGGGCGACACTGAAGCTTTCTTT,CASSLWILGDTEAFF,-,-,TRBJ1-1,TRBV5-1
TGTGCCAGCAGCCGCCTAGCGGGTTTAAATGAGCAGTTCTTC,CASSRLAGLNEQFF,-,TRBD2,TRBJ2-1,TRBV3-1/TRBV3-2
TGTGCCAGCAGCCCCAACGTGGCAGGCTATGGCTACACCTTC,CASSPNVAGYGYTF,few,-,TRBJ1-2,TRBV7-9
TGCGCCAGCAGCCCCCGTGAGGGGGGGGGTTCACCCCTCCACTTT,CASSPREGGGSPLHF,-,-,TRBJ1-6,TRBV4-1
TGTGCCAGCAGCTTAGTATGGGCAGGCCCAAACACCGGGGAGCTGTTTTTT,CASSLVWAGPNTGELFF,-,-,TRBJ2-2,TRBV7-6
TGCGCCAGCACAGGGAACCGTTGCTACAATGAGCAGTTCTTC,CASTGNRCYNEQFF,once,-,TRBJ2-1,TRBV23-1
TGTGCCAGCAGCGTGTCAGGGGGCGGTGGAAACACCATATATTTT,CASSVSGGGGNTIYF,-,TRBD1,TRBJ1-3,TRBV2
TGTGCCAGCAGTTACTCGAAGGGGACAGTTAGCAATCAGCCCCAGCATTTT,CASSYSKGTVSNQPQHF,-,TRBD1,TRBJ1-5,TRBV6-2/TRBV6-3
TGTGCCAGCAGCCAAGGGGGAGGGGGTGTTCAGCCCCAGCATTTT,CASSQGGGGVQPQHF,-,-,TRBJ1-5,TRBV3-1/TRBV3-2
TGTGCCAGCAGTTACGGGACAAACTATGGCTACACCTTC,CASSYGTNYGYTF,-,-,TRBJ1-2,TRBV6-5
TGTGCCAGCAAATCGGACAGCGTTAGCAATCAGCCCCAGCATTTT,CASKSDSVSNQPQHF,-,-,TRBJ1-5,TRBV2
TGCGCCAGCAGCTTGGAGGGGCAGGCCGAGGTAGACACCATATATTTT,CASSLEGQAEVDTIYF,-,-,TRBJ1-3,TRBV5-1
TGCGCCAGCAGCGGGGGCGACAGCGGGGAACTGTTTTTT,CASSGGDSGELFF,-,-,TRBJ1-4,TRBV5-1
TGTGCCACCAGTCGGGAGGACTATGGCTACACCTTC,CATSREDYGYTF,-,-,TRBJ1-2,TRBV24-1
TGTGCCAGTTCTAAGGGGGGGATGAACACTGAAGCTTTCTTT,CASSKGGMNTEAFF,-,-,TRBJ1-1,TRBV9
TGTGCCAGTAGTATTACAGGCTCTGGAAACACCATATATTTT,CASSITGSGNTIYF,-,-,TRBJ1-3,TRBV19
TGTGCCAGCAGCTTCTCATCAGGGGCCGAGCAGTACTTC,CASSFSSGAEQYF,-,-,TRBJ2-7,TRBV5-4
TGTGCCAGTACGAGTGCGGGGGGCTATCAGCCCCAGCATTTT,CASTSAGGYQPQHF,-,-,TRBJ1-5,TRBV19
TGCGCCAGCAGCTCCGCTCTGGGGGGCACTGAAGCTTTCTTT,CASSSALGGTEAFF,-,-,TRBJ1-1,TRBV5-1